What follows is one T cell receptor beta chain and its context. The specificity of this receptor is unknown. Base qualities are not provided; no much larger clone lies one nucleotide away. TCRbeta CDR3 regions were amplified from genomic DNA using the immunoSEQ Assay, a bias-controlled multiplex PCR. For the original study's pipeline: Nucleated cell counts per sample were estimated from amplification of reference gene primers within the assay. To quantify the absolute abundance of each unique TCRbeta CDR3 rearrangement, sequence reads were collapsed and filtered. For each sample, productive Simpson clonality was calculated as the square root of Simpson's diversity index across productive rearrangements. Sourced from immuneACCESS, this table was stored by TCRdb with only in-frame sequences that have V and J called. A share of the clones is absent; for the studies checked, an unresolved V gene accounts for under half, and the remainder has no known explanation. V, J and clone size are those of that table, while D and trimming were read from the DNA. In this sample the table shows 80,000 to 95,000 clones, roughly 89% of which occur a single time. About 26% of the sample belongs to the ten largest clones.

The sample is drawn from a study of blood T cell repertoires in COVID-19 (dated by TCRdb to the early 2020s). General notes on the study: The collaborator samples originated in the United States, Italy and Spain and spanned the acute and convalescent phases of COVID-19. Subjects who had been exposed to COVID-19, were actively infected with it, or had recovered from it provided the deeply sampled blood TCRbeta repertoires that made up the dataset. The material from the prospective study consisted of cDNA or gDNA derived from T cells, B-cell-depleted T cells, or PBMCs. The samples were drawn from two sources: the first 160 participants of the ongoing ImmuneRACE study, and 1,000 to 1,500 subjects contributed by 6 global collaborators. A freely available public database, intended as a resource for researchers studying the immune response to SARS-CoV-2, is where the repertoires were released. Nearly every sample came with metadata listing a de-identified subject ID, COVID-19 status, age in years and sex. Where available, HLA class I and class II types were obtained from metadata supplied by the sample provider rather than from assay-based typing. Findings and caveats that apply to the study as a whole: The amount of clinical and demographic metadata varied by source and participant and was provided uncurated.

CDR1 and CDR2, looked up from the germline V gene, are SGHDT and YYEEEE. From the cysteine through the phenylalanine, the CDR3 covers 17 amino acids. Only the CDR3 DNA stays, 51 bases, in frame from base 1. V ends up 1 base short and J 5 bases short, with an unmatched junction base count of 9. The collaborating institutions used their own protocols to collect whole blood in K2EDTA tubes. Collaborator samples were shipped for TCRbeta analysis as frozen whole blood, isolated PBMCs, or DNA extracted from either sample type. The chain couples TRBV5-6 to TRBJ2-2; 9 bases in between match TRBD2. This clonotype was obtained from a man aged 50 or older with active or convalescent COVID-19. The sequencing input was peripheral blood. CDR3 loop: CASSLLSSGVGTGELFF. In nucleotide form, the sequence is TGTGCCAGCAGCTTGTTGTCTAGCGGGGTCGGGACCGGGGAGCTGTTTTTT.